This is a list of T cell receptor beta chains from one sample in a study of neurological immune-mediated disorders. TCRdb recomputed calls from the 5' RACE reads with MiXCR, one row per CDR3 protein. The sample lists 70,000 to 90,000 distinct CDR3 sequences, less than 5.5% occurring once. The sample taken for sequencing was PBMCs. These receptors were obtained from a woman in her 30s with multiple sclerosis. Both conserved end residues are part of each CDR3. D genes are given only for firm matches. Rows may omit the clone size; those that give it use once, few, many or a size class.

>TRBJ2-1|TRBD2|many|TRBV12-3/TRBV12-4
CASRVLGIRDYSYNEQFF
TGTGCCAGCAGAGTTTTGGGGATCCGGGACTACTCCTACAATGAGCAGTTCTTC
>TRBJ2-7|TRBD1|many|TRBV20-1
CSARARGQGSYEQYF
TGCAGTGCCCGGGCCCGGGGACAGGGCTCCTACGAGCAGTACTTC
>TRBJ2-2|.|many|TRBV20-1
CSARNVAGTGELFF
TGCAGTGCTAGAAATGTAGCCGGCACCGGGGAGCTGTTTTTT
>TRBJ2-1|TRBD1|.|TRBV10-3
CAIRGTGIGGEQFF
TGTGCCATCAGAGGGACAGGGATAGGCGGTGAGCAGTTCTTC
>TRBJ2-1|.|many|TRBV19
CARPTIVSEQFF
TGTGCCAGGCCCACTATAGTGAGTGAGCAGTTCTTC
>TRBJ2-1|.|.|TRBV7-9
CASSPLRGSGNEQFF
TGTGCCAGCAGCCCCCTAAGGGGGTCAGGTAATGAGCAGTTCTTC
>TRBJ2-5|.|many|TRBV15
CATSQGLQETQYF
TGTGCCACCAGCCAGGGACTGCAAGAGACCCAGTACTTC
>TRBJ1-1|.|many|TRBV5-1
CASSLGWQNQNTEAFF
TGCGCCAGCAGCTTGGGTTGGCAGAACCAGAACACTGAAGCTTTCTTT
>TRBJ2-1|TRBD2|.|TRBV7-6
CASSLAGLGVNEQFF
TGTGCCAGCAGCTTGGCGGGACTAGGGGTCAATGAGCAGTTCTTC
>TRBJ2-2|TRBD2|few|TRBV20-1
CSARNLSGLPHTGELFF
TGCAGTGCTAGAAATCTGTCGGGACTACCGCACACCGGGGAGCTGTTTTTT
>TRBJ1-5|.|many|TRBV5-1
CASSYRGTRSNQPQHF
TGCGCCAGCAGCTACCGGGGTACGAGGAGCAATCAGCCCCAGCATTTT
>TRBJ2-5|.|many|TRBV20-1
CSVTRTVQETQYF
TGCAGTGTTACCCGGACAGTCCAAGAGACCCAGTACTTC
>TRBJ2-1|.|many|TRBV20-1
CSASPRLYEQFF
TGCAGTGCTTCTCCGAGGCTCTATGAGCAGTTCTTC
>TRBJ2-2|.|few|TRBV3-1
CASSQGSASTGELFF
TGTGCCAGCAGCCAAGGGTCGGCCAGCACCGGGGAGCTGTTTTTT
>TRBJ2-5|TRBD2|few|TRBV28
CASSLSSGVQETQYF
TGTGCCAGCAGTTTATCTAGCGGGGTGCAAGAGACCCAGTACTTC
>TRBJ2-2|.|many|TRBV5-1
CASTKDGLGELFF
TGCGCCAGCACCAAGGACGGCCTCGGGGAGCTGTTTTTT
>TRBJ1-5|.|many|TRBV21-1
CASSKAEWEGGQPQHF
TGTGCCAGCAGCAAAGCGGAATGGGAGGGCGGGCAGCCCCAGCATTTT
>TRBJ1-2|TRBD1|.|TRBV5-1
CASSQDRVNYGYTF
TGCGCCAGCAGCCAGGACAGGGTGAACTATGGCTACACCTTC
>TRBJ2-1|TRBD1|many|TRBV14
CASSQTGTGKNNEQFF
TGTGCCAGCAGCCAAACCGGGACAGGGAAGAACAATGAGCAGTTCTTC
>TRBJ1-1|TRBD1|few|TRBV28
CASSLTDREGTEAFF
TGTGCCAGCAGTTTAACCGACAGGGAGGGCACTGAAGCTTTCTTT
>TRBJ2-2|.|.|TRBV29-1
CSADQGNTGELFF
TGCAGCGCGGACCAGGGGAACACCGGGGAGCTGTTTTTT
>TRBJ2-5|.|few|TRBV5-1
CASSFQLVRSQETQYF
TGCGCCAGCAGCTTCCAACTAGTGAGGAGCCAAGAGACCCAGTACTTC
>TRBJ2-5|TRBD2|many|TRBV5-1
CATSPGTSGETQYF
TGCGCCACATCTCCAGGGACTAGCGGGGAGACCCAGTACTTC
>TRBJ1-4|.|few|TRBV20-1
CSATPGLGATEKLFF
TGCAGTGCTACCCCCGGTTTGGGGGCTACGGAAAAACTGTTTTTT
>TRBJ2-7|.|many|TRBV20-1
CSAAEGPSKQYF
TGCAGTGCGGCAGAGGGGCCCTCGAAGCAGTACTTC
>TRBJ2-1|TRBD2|.|TRBV20-1
CSAVNLGAAGGGAPNEQFF
TGCAGTGCCGTTAATTTGGGGGCGGCGGGAGGCGGTGCCCCTAATGAGCAGTTCTTC
>TRBJ2-2|TRBD2|.|TRBV20-1
CSARQAGGLPPNTGELFF
TGCAGTGCTAGGCAGGCGGGAGGCCTTCCCCCTAACACCGGGGAGCTGTTTTTT
>TRBJ1-2|.|.|TRBV20-1
CSARVGARTYGYTF
TGCAGTGCTAGGGTAGGGGCCCGAACCTATGGCTACACCTTC
>TRBJ1-5|.|many|TRBV5-1
CASMISGVGNQPQHF
TGCGCCAGCATGATTTCAGGGGTGGGCAATCAGCCCCAGCATTTT
>TRBJ1-1|.|many|TRBV12-3/TRBV12-4
CASSSGTPTWNTEAFF
TGTGCCAGCAGTTCCGGGACACCGACCTGGAACACTGAAGCTTTCTTT
>TRBJ2-1|.|many|TRBV5-1
CASSLALGSNEQFF
TGCGCCAGCAGCTTGGCTTTAGGGTCCAATGAGCAGTTCTTC
>TRBJ1-2|.|many|TRBV7-9
CASRNGLEVNYGYTF
TGTGCCAGCAGGAACGGGTTGGAGGTCAACTATGGCTACACCTTC
>TRBJ2-3|.|many|TRBV7-8
CASSLGNRVGTDTQYF
TGTGCCAGCAGCTTAGGTAACAGGGTTGGCACAGATACGCAGTATTTT
>TRBJ1-2|.|few|TRBV5-1
CASSLEGTVGYGYTF
TGCGCCAGCAGCTTGGAAGGGACGGTGGGGTATGGCTACACCTTC
>TRBJ1-2|.|many|TRBV12-3/TRBV12-4
CASSPNQGEGYTF
TGTGCCAGCAGTCCTAACCAGGGTGAAGGCTACACCTTC
>TRBJ2-1|.|many|TRBV5-6
CASTYLGASEQFF
TGTGCCAGCACCTACCTTGGGGCTAGCGAGCAGTTCTTC
>TRBJ2-7|.|many|TRBV5-6
CASSRILVPYEQYF
TGTGCCAGCAGCCGGATCCTCGTACCCTACGAGCAGTACTTC
>TRBJ2-2|.|.|TRBV5-1
CASSLVGDLDGELFF
TGCGCCAGCAGCTTGGTCGGGGATCTGGACGGGGAGCTGTTTTTT
>TRBJ2-3|.|many|TRBV5-1
CASSLEDTQYF
TGTGCCAGCAGCTTAGAAGATACGCAGTATTTT
>TRBJ2-2|.|many|TRBV5-1
CASSLLQGVRELFF
TGCGCCAGCAGCTTGCTACAGGGAGTCCGGGAGCTGTTTTTT
>TRBJ1-1|TRBD1|.|TRBV7-8
CASSIGTGGIMNTEAFF
TGTGCCAGCAGCATAGGGACAGGCGGAATAATGAACACTGAAGCTTTCTTT